Here is one T cell receptor beta chain with its context. This sample was taken from a study of blood T cell repertoires in COVID-19. Study details: PBMCs, B-cell-depleted T cells, or T cells were the source of the cDNA or gDNA that made up the material.

After removal of 6 bases from V and 0 bases from J, the junction contained 4 bases not matched to a gene. This CDR3 is built from 15 residues. The germline V gene has CDR1 MNHEY and CDR2 SVGEGT. Original data processing: By means of reference gene primer amplification, nucleated cell counts were estimated. Assay: immunoSEQ multiplex PCR; the TCRdb copy retains only in-frame clones and omits some. That table is the source of V, J and clone size, and D and trimming were worked out from the DNA. The data contain about 110,000 clones, roughly four fifths of them singletons. Seattle researchers signed up patients amid active infection and tracked them longitudinally.

The chain uses TRBV6-2 or TRBV6-3 and TRBJ1-5; 8 nucleotides line up with TRBD1. Material for sequencing was peripheral blood. This TCR was sampled from a man at least 80 years old with COVID-19, enrolled during active disease. Here the CDR3 DNA reads TGTGCCAGCAGACCTGACAGGGGTAGCAATCAGCCCCAGCATTTT. This translates into CASRPDRGSNQPQHF.